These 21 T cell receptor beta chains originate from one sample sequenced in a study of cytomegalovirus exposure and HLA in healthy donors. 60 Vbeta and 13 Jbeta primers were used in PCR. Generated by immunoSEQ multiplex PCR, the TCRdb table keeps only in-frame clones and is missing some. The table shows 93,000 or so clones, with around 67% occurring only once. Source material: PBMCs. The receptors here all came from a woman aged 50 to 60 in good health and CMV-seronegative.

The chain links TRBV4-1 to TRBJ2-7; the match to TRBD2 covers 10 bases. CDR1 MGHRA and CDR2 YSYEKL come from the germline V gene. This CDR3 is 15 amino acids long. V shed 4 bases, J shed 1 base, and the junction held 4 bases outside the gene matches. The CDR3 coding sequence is TGCGCCAGCAGCCTGGGACTAGCGTCGTCCTACGAGCAGTACTTC. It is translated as CASSLGLASSYEQYF.

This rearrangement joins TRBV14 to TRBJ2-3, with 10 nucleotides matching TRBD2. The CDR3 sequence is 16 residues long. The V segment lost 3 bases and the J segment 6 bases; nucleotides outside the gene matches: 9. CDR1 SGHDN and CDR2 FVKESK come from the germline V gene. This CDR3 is CASSQSLSGRSDTQYF. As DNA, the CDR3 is TGTGCCAGCAGCCAGAGCCTTAGCGGGAGGTCGGATACGCAGTATTTT.

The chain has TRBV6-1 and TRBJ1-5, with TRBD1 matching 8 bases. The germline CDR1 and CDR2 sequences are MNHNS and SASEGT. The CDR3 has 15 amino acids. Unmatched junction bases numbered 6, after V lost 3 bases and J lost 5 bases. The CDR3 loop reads CASSEVQGGDQPQHF. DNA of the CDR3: TGTGCCAGCAGTGAGGTACAGGGGGGCGATCAGCCCCAGCATTTT.

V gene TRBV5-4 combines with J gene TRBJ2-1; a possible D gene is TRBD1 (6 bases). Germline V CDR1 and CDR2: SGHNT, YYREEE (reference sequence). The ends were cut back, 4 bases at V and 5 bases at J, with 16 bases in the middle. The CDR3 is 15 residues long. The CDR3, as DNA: TGTGCCAGCAGCGTTTACACACAGGGTAACAATGAGCAGTTCTTC. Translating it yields CASSVYTQGNNEQFF.

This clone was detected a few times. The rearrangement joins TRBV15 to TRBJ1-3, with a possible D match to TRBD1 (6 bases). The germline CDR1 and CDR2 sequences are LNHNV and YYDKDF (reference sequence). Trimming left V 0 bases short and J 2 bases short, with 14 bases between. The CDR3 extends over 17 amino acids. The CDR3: CATSRDEGGETGNTIYF. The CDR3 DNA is TGTGCCACCAGCAGAGATGAGGGGGGGGAAACTGGAAACACCATATATTTT.

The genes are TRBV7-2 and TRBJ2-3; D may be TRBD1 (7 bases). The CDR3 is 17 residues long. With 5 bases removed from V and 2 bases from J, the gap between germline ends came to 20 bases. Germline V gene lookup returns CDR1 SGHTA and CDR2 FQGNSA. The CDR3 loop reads CASSTLTGRFATDTQYF. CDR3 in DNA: TGTGCCAGCAGCACTCTGACAGGGAGGTTTGCCACAGATACGCAGTATTTT.

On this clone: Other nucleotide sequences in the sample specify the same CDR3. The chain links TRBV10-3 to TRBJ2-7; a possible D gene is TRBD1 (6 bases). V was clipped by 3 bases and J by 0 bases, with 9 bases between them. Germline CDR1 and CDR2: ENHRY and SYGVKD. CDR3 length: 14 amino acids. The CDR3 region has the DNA TGTGCCATCAGTGATCTACAGGGCTCCTACGAGCAGTACTTC. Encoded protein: CAISDLQGSYEQYF.

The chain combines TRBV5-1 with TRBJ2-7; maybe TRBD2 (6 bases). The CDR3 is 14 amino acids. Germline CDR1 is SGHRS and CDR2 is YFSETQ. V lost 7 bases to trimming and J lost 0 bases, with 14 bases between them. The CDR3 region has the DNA TGCGCCAGCCGACTTCAGGGAGGCTCCTACGAGCAGTACTTC. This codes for CASRLQGGSYEQYF.

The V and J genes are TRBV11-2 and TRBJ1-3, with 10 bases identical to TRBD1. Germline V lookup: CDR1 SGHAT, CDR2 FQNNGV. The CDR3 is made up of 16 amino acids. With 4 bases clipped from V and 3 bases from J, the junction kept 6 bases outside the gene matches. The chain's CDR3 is CASSSDRGHGGNTIYF. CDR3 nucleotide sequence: TGTGCCAGCAGCTCAGACAGGGGGCACGGTGGAAACACCATATATTTT. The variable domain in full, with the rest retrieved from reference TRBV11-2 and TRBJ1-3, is EAGVAQSPRYKIIEKRQSVAFWCNPISGHATLYWYQQILGQGPKLLIQFQNNGVVDDSQLPKDRFSAERLKGVDSTLKIQPAKLEDSAVYLCASSSDRGHGGNTIYFGEGSWLTVV.

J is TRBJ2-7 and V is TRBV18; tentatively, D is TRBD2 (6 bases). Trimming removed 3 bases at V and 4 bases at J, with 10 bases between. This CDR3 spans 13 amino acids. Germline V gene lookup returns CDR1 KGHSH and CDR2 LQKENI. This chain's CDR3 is CASSPEGVYEQYF. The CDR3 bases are TGTGCCAGCTCACCGGAGGGCGTGTACGAGCAGTACTTC.

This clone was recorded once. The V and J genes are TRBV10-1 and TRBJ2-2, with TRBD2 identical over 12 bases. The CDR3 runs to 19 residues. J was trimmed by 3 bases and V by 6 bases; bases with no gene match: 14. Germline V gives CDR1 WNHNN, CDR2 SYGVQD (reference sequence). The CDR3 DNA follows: TGCGCCAGCAGCTCGTCTGGTCTAGCGGGGGGGCCGGACACCGGGGAGCTGTTTTTT. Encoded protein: CASSSSGLAGGPDTGELFF.

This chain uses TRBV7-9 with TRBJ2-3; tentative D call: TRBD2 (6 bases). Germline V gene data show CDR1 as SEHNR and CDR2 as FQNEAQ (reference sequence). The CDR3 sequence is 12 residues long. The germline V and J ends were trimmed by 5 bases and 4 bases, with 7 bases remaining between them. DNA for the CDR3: TGTGCCAGCAGCAGGGACTCAGATACGCAGTATTTT. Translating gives CASSRDSDTQYF.

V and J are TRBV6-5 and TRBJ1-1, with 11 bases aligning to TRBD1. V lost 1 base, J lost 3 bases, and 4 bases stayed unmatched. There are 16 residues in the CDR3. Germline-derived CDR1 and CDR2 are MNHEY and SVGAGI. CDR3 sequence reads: CASSYWTGGADTEAFF. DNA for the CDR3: TGTGCCAGCAGTTACTGGACAGGGGGCGCGGACACTGAAGCTTTCTTT.

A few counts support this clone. CDR3 sequence (DNA): TGCGCCAGCAGCTTGGGGGGGGTATCCAAAAACATTCAGTACTTC. It yields the protein CASSLGGVSKNIQYF. The V call is TRBV5-1, the J call TRBJ2-4; a possible D gene is TRBD2 (6 bases). The CDR3 is made up of 15 amino acids. Trimming cost V 0 bases and J 2 bases, with 9 bases left between them. Per the germline V gene, CDR1 is SGHRS and CDR2 is YFSETQ. Full variable domain (missing parts from reference TRBV5-1 and TRBJ2-4): KAGVTQTPRYLIKTRGQQVTLSCSPISGHRSVSWYQQTPGQGLQFLFEYFSETQRNKGNFPGRFSGRQFSNSRSEMNVSTLELGDSALYLCASSLGGVSKNIQYFGAGTRLSVL.

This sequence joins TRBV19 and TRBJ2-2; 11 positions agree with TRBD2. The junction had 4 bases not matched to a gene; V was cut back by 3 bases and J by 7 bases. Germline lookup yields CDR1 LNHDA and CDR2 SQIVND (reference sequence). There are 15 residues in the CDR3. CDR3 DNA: TGTGCCAGTAGTATGGCTAGCGGGGGGTTCGGGGAGCTGTTTTTT. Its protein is CASSMASGGFGELFF.

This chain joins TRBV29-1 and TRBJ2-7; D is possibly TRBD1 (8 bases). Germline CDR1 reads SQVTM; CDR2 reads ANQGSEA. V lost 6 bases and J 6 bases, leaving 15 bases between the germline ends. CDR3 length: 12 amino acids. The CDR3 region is CSVNRGGFEQYF. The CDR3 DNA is TGCAGCGTCAACAGGGGGGGTTTCGAGCAGTACTTC.

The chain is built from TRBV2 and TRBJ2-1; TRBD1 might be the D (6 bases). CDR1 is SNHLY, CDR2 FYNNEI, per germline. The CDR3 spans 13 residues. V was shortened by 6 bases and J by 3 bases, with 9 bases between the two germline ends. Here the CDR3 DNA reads TGTGCCAGCAGACAGGGAATCTACAATGAGCAGTTCTTC. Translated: CASRQGIYNEQFF.

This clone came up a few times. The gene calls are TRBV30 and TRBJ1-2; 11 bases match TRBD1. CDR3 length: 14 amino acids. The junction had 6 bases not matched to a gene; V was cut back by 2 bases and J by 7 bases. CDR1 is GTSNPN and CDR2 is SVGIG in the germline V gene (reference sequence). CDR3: CAWSRDRGSAGYTF. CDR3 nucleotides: TGTGCCTGGAGTCGGGACAGGGGGTCGGCTGGCTACACCTTC.

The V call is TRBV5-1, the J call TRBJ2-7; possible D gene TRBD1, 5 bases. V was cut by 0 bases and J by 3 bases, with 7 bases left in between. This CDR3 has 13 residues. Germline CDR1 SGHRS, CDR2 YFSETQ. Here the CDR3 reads CASSLAQGYEQYF. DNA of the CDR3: TGCGCCAGCAGCTTGGCTCAGGGCTACGAGCAGTACTTC.

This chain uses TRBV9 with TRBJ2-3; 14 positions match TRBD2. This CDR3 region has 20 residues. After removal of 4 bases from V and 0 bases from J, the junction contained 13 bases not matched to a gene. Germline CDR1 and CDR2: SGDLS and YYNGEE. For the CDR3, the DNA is TGTGCCAGCAGCAAACGACAGGGAGGGACTAGCGGGAGTAGCACAGATACGCAGTATTTT. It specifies CASSKRQGGTSGSSTDTQYF.

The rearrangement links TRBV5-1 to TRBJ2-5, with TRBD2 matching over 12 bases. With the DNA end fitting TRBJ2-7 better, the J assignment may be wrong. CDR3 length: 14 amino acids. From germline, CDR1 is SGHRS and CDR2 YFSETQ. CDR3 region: CASRWTSGVDEQYF. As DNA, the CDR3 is TGCGCCAGCAGATGGACTAGCGGGGTAGACGAGCAGTACTTC.